These 15 T cell receptor beta chains came from one sample sequenced in a study of T cell responses to AZD1222 COVID-19 vaccine. Libraries were prepared by immunoSEQ multiplex PCR; TCRdb keeps only in-frame clonotypes and omits some of them. The sample records about 130,000 clones, 92% being singletons. The input for sequencing was peripheral blood, taken on day 0 of AZD1222 vaccination. The receptors come from an adult in good health.

This sequence joins TRBV4-2 and TRBJ1-1; D ambiguous. V lost 4 bases and J 0 bases, leaving 9 bases between the germline ends. Germline lookup yields CDR1 LGHNA and CDR2 YNFKEQ. The CDR3 is made up of 14 amino acids. The CDR3 is CASSPGRLNTEAFF. The DNA of the CDR3 is TGTGCCAGCAGCCCGGGGAGACTGAACACTGAAGCTTTCTTT.

This chain joins TRBV10-1 and TRBJ2-1; D remains ambiguous. The V end lost 5 bases, the J end lost 4 bases, and 6 bases lay between the germline ends. The germline gives CDR1 WNHNN, CDR2 SYGVQD (reference sequence). The CDR3 runs to 12 residues. The CDR3 region has the DNA TGCGCCAGCAGTACAGATTACAATGAGCAGTTCTTC. This codes for CASSTDYNEQFF.

This clone was seen a few times. CDR3: CASGPGGRRVEQYF. Here the CDR3 DNA reads TGTGCCAGCGGCCCCGGGGGGCGCCGAGTCGAGCAGTACTTC. The chain has TRBV7-2 and TRBJ2-7; a weak D match, TRBD2 (7 bases). The V end was cut by 8 bases, the J end by 6 bases, with 20 bases between. In germline, CDR1 is SGHTA, CDR2 FQGNSA. The CDR3 length is 14 residues.

The chain employs TRBV12-3 or TRBV12-4 and TRBJ1-2; D gene unclear. Trimming cost V 6 bases and J 8 bases, with 13 bases left between them. The CDR3 spans 12 residues. In DNA form, the CDR3 reads TGTGCCAGCAGACAACCCCCTTCGGGCTACACCTTC. Translated: CASRQPPSGYTF.

The chain employs TRBV10-1 and TRBJ2-7; D is ambiguous. Germline V gives CDR1 WNHNN, CDR2 SYGVQD (reference sequence). Deletions cut 2 bases from V and 6 bases from J, with 5 bases between. This CDR3 is built from 11 residues. CDR3 bases: TGCGCCAGCAGTGAGACAGTCGAGCAGTACTTC. Translated, it gives CASSETVEQYF.

Only a few counts were recorded for this clone. The gene calls are TRBV9 and TRBJ2-3; weak D call: TRBD2 (7 bases). The germline V gene has CDR1 SGDLS and CDR2 YYNGEE. The CDR3 spans 14 residues. V lost 2 bases and J lost 4, with 11 bases in between. CDR3 nucleotides: TGTGCCAGCAGCGTCGGGGGGCGATCAGATACGCAGTATTTT. The encoded protein is CASSVGGRSDTQYF.

This sequence joins TRBV24-1 and TRBJ2-7; D might be TRBD2 (5 bases). The CDR3 has 15 amino acids. CDR1 is KGHDR, CDR2 SFDVKD, per germline. V lost 5 bases and J lost 0, with 13 bases in between. The CDR3 DNA sequence: TGTGCCACCAGTGGGGCGGGTCAGAGCTCCTACGAGCAGTACTTC. Translation gives CATSGAGQSSYEQYF.

The chain employs TRBV4-1 and TRBJ1-2; D is unresolved. The germline gives CDR1 MGHRA, CDR2 YSYEKL. CDR3 length equals 13 residues. V was pared by 1 base and J by 5 bases, with 8 bases between. The CDR3 region has the DNA TGCGCCAGCAGCCAAGTTGCCACTTATGGCTACACCTTC. Amino acid sequence: CASSQVATYGYTF.

The chain employs TRBV9 and TRBJ1-5, with D possibly TRBD1 on 6 matching bases. The CDR3 runs 17 residues. CDR1 is SGDLS, CDR2 YYNGEE, per germline. The ends were cut back, 0 bases at V and 7 bases at J, with 20 bases in the middle. CDR3 DNA: TGTGCCAGCAGCGTAGGAGTTCGGGCAGGGGAGGACCAGCCCCAGCATTTT. Its protein product is CASSVGVRAGEDQPQHF.

This clone was recorded only once. The chain links TRBV3-1 (or the pseudogene TRBV3-2) to TRBJ1-4; D might be TRBD1 (6 bases). V was pared by 4 bases and J by 0 bases, with 12 bases between. CDR3 size: 16 residues. Germline CDR1 and CDR2: LGHDT and YNNKEL (reference sequence). The CDR3 DNA sequence: TGTGCCAGCAGCCGATGGGACACAGCAACTAATGAAAAACTGTTTTTT. Translating it yields CASSRWDTATNEKLFF.

This chain links TRBV24-1 with TRBJ2-5; no clear D gene. From germline, CDR1 is KGHDR and CDR2 SFDVKD. Trimming left V 4 bases short and J 7 bases short, with 12 bases between. The CDR3 runs to 13 residues. The DNA of the CDR3 is TGTGCCACCAGTGACCTTCCTCTGGGGACCCAGTACTTC. It yields the protein CATSDLPLGTQYF.

The chain is built from TRBV7-8 and TRBJ1-6; D may be TRBD1 (6 bases). Looked up from germline, CDR1 is SGHVS and CDR2 is FQNEAQ. The CDR3 spans 20 residues. Trimming took 1 base from V and 1 from J, leaving 20 bases between them. In nucleotides, the CDR3 is TGTGCCAGCAGCTTAGTTCGGGCAGGGGCGGAGGAGTCCTATAATTCACCCCTCCACTTT. Protein sequence: CASSLVRAGAEESYNSPLHF.

The J gene is TRBJ1-2, the V gene TRBV27; perhaps TRBD1 as D (6 bases). Looked up from germline, CDR1 is MNHEY and CDR2 is SMNVEV (reference sequence). V was shortened by 5 bases and J by 5 bases, with 21 bases between the two germline ends. The CDR3 totals 16 residues. The CDR3 region is CASSPDGQFYLYGYTF. CDR3 DNA: TGTGCCAGCAGTCCAGACGGACAGTTCTACCTGTATGGCTACACCTTC.

This clone has a single count. The chain carries TRBV6-5 and TRBJ1-5, with a tentative D call TRBD1 (6 bases). The V end lost 6 bases, the J end lost 7 bases, and 16 bases lay between the germline ends. CDR1 is MNHEY, CDR2 SVGAGI, per germline. The CDR3 extends over 14 amino acids. This CDR3 reads CASSRGGQWQPQHF. The CDR3 DNA reads as TGTGCCAGCAGCAGGGGAGGACAGTGGCAGCCCCAGCATTTT.

This sequence joins TRBV7-3 and TRBJ2-7, with 7 bases identical to TRBD2. CDR3 length equals 13 residues. J lost 7 bases, V lost 2 bases, and 5 bases had no gene match. CDR1 SGHTA and CDR2 FQGTGA come from the germline V gene. The CDR3 DNA follows: TGTGCCAGCAGCTTAGGGCCAGCGGGGGAGCAGTACTTC. The encoded protein is CASSLGPAGEQYF.